This T cell receptor beta chain was profiled in a study of blood T cell repertoires in COVID-19. On the study more broadly: Sample material is recorded as cDNA or gDNA derived from T cells, B-cell-depleted T cells, or PBMCs.

CDR3 length: 14 amino acids. The V and J ends lost 1 base and 8 bases respectively, with 11 bases between them. Germline lookup yields CDR1 LGHDT and CDR2 YNNKEL (reference sequence). Sequencing used immunoSEQ multiplex PCR; TCRdb keeps in-frame clones, though not all of them. The profile covers almost 250,000 clones, with approximately 90% appearing a single time and over 4% taken by the ten largest. Participants, roughly 18 to 89 years old, spanned some 23 US areas. The V call is TRBV3-1 (or the pseudogene TRBV3-2), the J call TRBJ1-4, with D possibly TRBD1 on 5 matching bases. This receptor was taken from a woman aged 25 to 39 who had recovered from COVID-19. Sequencing was performed on PBMCs or T cells enriched from blood (not recorded which). The CDR3 loop reads CASSQGEGFEKLFF. CDR3 coding DNA: TGTGCCAGCAGCCAAGGGGAGGGGTTCGAAAAACTGTTTTTT.